Below, one T cell receptor (beta chain) is given with its context. Its antigen remains unidentified. Repertoires were generated with immunoSEQ multiplex PCR, while TCRdb's copy carries only in-frame clones and drops some. The data hold about 46,000 clones, with around 80% observed a single time. This sample was taken from a study of early stage breast cancer tumors. Study context: Most invasive tumors, about 75% of the 16, were ER+/PR+/HER2-.

Trimming took off 5 bases at V and 7 bases at J, with 18 bases between the two ends. The CDR3 spans 13 residues. Looked up from germline, CDR1 is GTSNPN and CDR2 is SVGIG (reference sequence). Study-wide results and caveats: Commonly generated sequences made up most enriched TCRB sequences shared between patients. In about 85% of the 16 patients, blood comparison separated tumor from normal breast.

This chain joins TRBV30 and TRBJ2-7, with TRBD1 as a possible D gene (7 bases). The receptor's source is a person aged 35 to 50 with breast cancer. Sequencing was performed on blood. CDR3 DNA sequence: TGTGCCTGGCTCAGAGGAGGGGGCGGGGAGCAGTACTTC. This sequence encodes CAWLRGGGGEQYF.